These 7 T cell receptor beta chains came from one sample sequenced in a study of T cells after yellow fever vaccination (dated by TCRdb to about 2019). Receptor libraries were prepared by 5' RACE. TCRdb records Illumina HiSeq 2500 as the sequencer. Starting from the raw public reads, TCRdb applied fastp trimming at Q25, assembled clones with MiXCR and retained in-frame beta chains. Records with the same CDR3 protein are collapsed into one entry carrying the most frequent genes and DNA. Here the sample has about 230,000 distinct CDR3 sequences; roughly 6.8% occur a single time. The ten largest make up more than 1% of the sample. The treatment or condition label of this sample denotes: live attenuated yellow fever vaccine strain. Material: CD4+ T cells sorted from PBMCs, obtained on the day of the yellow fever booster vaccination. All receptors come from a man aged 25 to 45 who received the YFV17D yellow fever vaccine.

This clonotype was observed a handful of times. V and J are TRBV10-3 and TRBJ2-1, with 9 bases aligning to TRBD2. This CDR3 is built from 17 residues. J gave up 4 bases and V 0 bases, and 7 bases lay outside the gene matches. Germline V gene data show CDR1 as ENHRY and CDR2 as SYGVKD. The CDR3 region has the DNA TGTGCCATCAGTGAGTCCAAGACTAGCGGAGGGTACAATGAGCAGTTCTTC. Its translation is CAISESKTSGGYNEQFF.

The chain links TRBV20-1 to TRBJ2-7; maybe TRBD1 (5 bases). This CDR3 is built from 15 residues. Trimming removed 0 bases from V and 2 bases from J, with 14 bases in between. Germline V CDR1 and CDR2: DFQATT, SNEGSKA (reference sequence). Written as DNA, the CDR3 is TGCAGTGCTAGAGAGGGGTCAGGGTTAACCTACGAGCAGTACTTC. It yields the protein CSAREGSGLTYEQYF.

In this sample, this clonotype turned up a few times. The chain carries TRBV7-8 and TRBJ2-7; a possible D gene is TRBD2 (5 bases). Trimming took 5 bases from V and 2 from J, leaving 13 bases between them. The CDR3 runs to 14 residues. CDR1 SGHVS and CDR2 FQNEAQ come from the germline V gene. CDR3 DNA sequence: TGTGCCAGCAGCAATAGTAGGCGGGCCTACGAGCAGTACTTC. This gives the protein CASSNSRRAYEQYF.

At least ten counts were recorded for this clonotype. CDR3 protein: CASSLQTGNPFNEQFF. Written as DNA, the CDR3 is TGTGCCAGCAGTTTACAAACCGGGAACCCCTTCAATGAGCAGTTCTTC. The chain couples TRBV7-9 to TRBJ2-1; perhaps TRBD2 as D (5 bases). The CDR3 is 16 residues long. Deletions cut 6 bases from V and 6 bases from J, with 21 bases between. Germline V CDR1 and CDR2: SEHNR, FQNEAQ (reference sequence).

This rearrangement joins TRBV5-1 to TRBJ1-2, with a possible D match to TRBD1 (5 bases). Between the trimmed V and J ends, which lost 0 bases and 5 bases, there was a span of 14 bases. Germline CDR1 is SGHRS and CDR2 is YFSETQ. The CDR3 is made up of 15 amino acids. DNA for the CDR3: TGCGCCAGCAGCTTGGAAGCCAGGGCGGGGTATGGCTACACCTTC. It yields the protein CASSLEARAGYGYTF.

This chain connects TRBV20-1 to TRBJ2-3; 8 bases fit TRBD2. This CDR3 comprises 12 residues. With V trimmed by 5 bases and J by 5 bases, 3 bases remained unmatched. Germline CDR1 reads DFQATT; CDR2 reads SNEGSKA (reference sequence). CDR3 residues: CSAGAGVDTQYF. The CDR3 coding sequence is TGCAGTGCTGGAGCGGGAGTAGATACGCAGTATTTT.

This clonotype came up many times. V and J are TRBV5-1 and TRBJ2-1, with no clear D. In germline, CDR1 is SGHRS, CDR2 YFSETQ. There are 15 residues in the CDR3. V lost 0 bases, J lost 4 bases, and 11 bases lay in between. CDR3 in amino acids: CASSLEGYEYNEQFF. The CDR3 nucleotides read TGCGCCAGCAGCTTGGAGGGCTATGAATACAATGAGCAGTTCTTC.